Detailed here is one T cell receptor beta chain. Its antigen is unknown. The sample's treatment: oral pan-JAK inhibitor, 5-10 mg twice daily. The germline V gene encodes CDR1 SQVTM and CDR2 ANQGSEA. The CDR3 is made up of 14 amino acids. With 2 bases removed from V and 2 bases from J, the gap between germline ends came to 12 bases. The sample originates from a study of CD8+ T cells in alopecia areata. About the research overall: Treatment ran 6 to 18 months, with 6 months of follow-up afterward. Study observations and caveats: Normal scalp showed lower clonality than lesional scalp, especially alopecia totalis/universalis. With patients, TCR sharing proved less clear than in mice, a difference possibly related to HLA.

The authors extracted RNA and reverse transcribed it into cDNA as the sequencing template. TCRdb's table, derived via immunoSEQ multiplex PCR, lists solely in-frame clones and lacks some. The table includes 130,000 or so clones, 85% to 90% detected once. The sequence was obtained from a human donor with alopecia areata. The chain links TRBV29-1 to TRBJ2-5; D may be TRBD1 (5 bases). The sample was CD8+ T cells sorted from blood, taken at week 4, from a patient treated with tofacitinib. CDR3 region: CSVEFPGFQETQYF. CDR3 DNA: TGCAGCGTTGAATTCCCAGGGTTTCAAGAGACCCAGTACTTC.